These T cell receptor beta chains were read from a single sample in a study of T-cell reconstitution after alpha-beta-depleted transplantation in children. In TCRdb, the PCR reads were re-called with MiXCR into one record per CDR3 protein. The sample holds a few thousand distinct CDR3 sequences; less than 9% are singletons and the top ten take roughly 2%. The input for sequencing was PBMCs, mostly from graft donor cells, taken 60 days after TCRalphabeta/CD19-depleted stem cell transplant. The receptors come from a boy in the first two years of life who had a stem cell transplant for SCID, so the T cells may come from the graft donor. Each CDR3 is given with its conserved first and last residue. The order of the fields is V gene, CDR3 protein.

TRBV25-1 CASSERTPGNTIYF
TRBV7-6 CASSLEAGGWADEQYF
TRBV28 CAMGFRLPTGELFF
TRBV7-9 CASSPDGFNEKLFF
TRBV9 CASSARPKMDGNTIYF
TRBV3-1 CASSQDSSGGPKTYNEQFF
TRBV3-1 CASSHEVQWKSYNEQFF
TRBV5-1 CASCLWGGGSYEQYF
TRBV10-3 CAISDLHTEAFF
TRBV21-1 CATPGAHGYTF
TRBV7-6 CASSLGGFRGYTF
TRBV20-1 CSARGTGRGLNQPQHF
TRBV14 CASRGTGSYGYTF
TRBV3-1 CATTKRVIATETFIRAQYF
TRBV3-1 CATSQQVQRASYNEQFF
TRBV9 CASSQFRGNQETQYF
TRBV6-5 CASIRGRAWGYGYTF
TRBV6-2/TRBV6-3 CASRSRFNQPQHF
TRBV20-1 CSARVGSSGANVLTF
TRBV15 CATSRERVPPYSNQPQHF
TRBV6-7 CASRATGEQYF
TRBV3-1 CASRYGTPNSPLHF
TRBV3-1 CASSPRGATDTQYF
TRBV7-9 CASSLSRTRGETQYF
TRBV7-9 CASSARYRAGGGKLFF
TRBV12-3/TRBV12-4 CATRTGHTGELFF
TRBV9 CASSVVAQATEAFF
TRBV5-1 CASSLEKGAGELFF
TRBV5-5 CASSHLDRDTQYF
TRBV3-1 CASSRQVIGTQTFIRAQYF
TRBV5-5 CASSFRIPTWELLF
TRBV5-1 CASSFRAGQPQHF
TRBV27 CASTPLRGPFNGKLFF
TRBV7-6 CASSLRGYEQYF
TRBV5-5 CASSLAPGPSQFF
TRBV18 CASSQISYEQYF
TRBV25-1 CASSELGQGFNQPQHF